Detailed here is one T cell receptor (beta chain). Its antigen remains unknown. A much larger clone sits a single nucleotide away, making a read error possible. This CDR3 is missing its conserved last phenylalanine or tryptophan, likely due to a read error. The CDR3 regions of TCR beta were amplified from RNA transcripts. The primer set for the first-round RT-PCR of the TCR CDR3 was HTBI. Each CDR3 protein gets one entry after TCRdb re-called the multiplex PCR reads with MiXCR. The sample has some 530,000 distinct CDR3 sequences; under 25% are singletons. This sample is part of a study of T cells in Graves' hyperthyroidism and ophthalmopathy. Study-wide background: Any treatment followed the collection of peripheral blood at initial diagnosis.

This CDR3 is built from 11 residues. Trimming cost V 6 bases and J 2 bases, with 6 bases left between them. Germline V lookup: CDR1 DFQATT, CDR2 SNEGSKA (reference sequence). Notes on the study in general: Blood shared most expanded thyroid clonotypes above 0.001.

The sequenced sample consisted of blood. V usage is TRBV20-1 and J usage is TRBJ2-3; no definite D call. This sequence originates from a woman in her 70s with Graves' ophthalmopathy. The CDR3 is CSASFTDTQYS. The CDR3 region has the DNA TGCAGTGCCTCCTTCACAGATACGCAGTATTCT.